The entry below gives a single TCR beta chain sequence along with its context. What it binds is not known. These data belong to a study of cytomegalovirus exposure and HLA in healthy donors. Findings and limits, study-wide: Overall, roughly 160 TCR beta chains were annotated as cytomegalovirus-associated.

Germline V gene data show CDR1 as SGHTA and CDR2 as FQGTGA. The CDR3 covers 15 residues. Trimming removed 1 base from V and 0 bases from J; junction bases left unmatched: 2. PCR employed 60 Vbeta and 13 Jbeta primers. Only in-frame clones appear in the TCRdb table, and some are missing; sequencing was by immunoSEQ multiplex PCR. Recorded here are around 160,000 clones; the top ten clones represent 1.5% to 2%. This sequence originates from a woman between 45 and 60 years old in good health and CMV-seronegative. Sample: PBMCs. This chain links TRBV7-3 with TRBJ2-7; 8 positions match TRBD2. DNA of the CDR3: TGTGCCAGCAGCTTAAGTAGCGGGATCTCCTACGAGCAGTACTTC. This gives the protein CASSLSSGISYEQYF.